This T cell receptor beta chain came from a study of beta chain features in type 1 diabetes. Study details: All samples combined gave about 100 million sorted cells for examination.

Study-level findings and limits: A greater similarity of naive, central memory and Treg TCRB repertoires was seen among patients than among healthy donors.

Expressed TCRB transcripts were sequenced, since all the RNA that had been isolated was reverse transcribed. The average read count of naive, central memory and regulatory T cell samples was a few million. TCRdb keeps only in-frame clones here, not all; method: immunoSEQ multiplex PCR. The sample includes around 300,000 clones, 12% to 15% of them seen just once. J lost 0 bases, V lost 7 bases, and 9 bases had no gene match. CDR1 is SNHLY and CDR2 is FYNNEI in the germline V gene. CDR3 length equals 16 residues. Of note for this clone: The target antigen is unknown.

Sorting produced populations that all topped 95% purity. The TCR sequence derives from a man aged 25 to 45 in good health. The rearrangement links TRBV2 to TRBJ2-3; 8 bases fit TRBD2. Sequencing was done on a sample of central memory CD4+ T cells from blood. CDR3 coding DNA: TGTGCCAGCAAGAGTGTACCTAGCGGGAGCACAGATACGCAGTATTTT. As protein: CASKSVPSGSTDTQYF.